This TCR beta chain originates from a study of PD-1 blockade in classical Hodgkin lymphoma. Notes on the study in general: When nivolumab was started under 1 year after ASCT, patients were excluded. Relative to healthy donors, newly diagnosed patients reportedly had lower baseline TCR diversity, which was reported as lower still in relapsed/refractory patients. Possible causes of repertoire differences, disease activity or prior therapy, remain undefined. The diversity seen at baseline in complete responders resembled that of newly diagnosed patients.

Regarding this clone: Its target is unknown.

Here immunoSEQ multiplex PCR was the method, and the copy in TCRdb shows in-frame clones only, minus some. Altogether 80,000 to 100,000 clones are present, roughly 89% being singletons, with the ten largest covering less than 3.5%. No patient escaped relapse after autologous stem cell transplantation, and brentuximab vedotin exposure varied. V shed 5 bases and J 5 bases; nucleotides not matched to a gene: 7. Germline V gives CDR1 MDHEN, CDR2 SYDVKM. This CDR3 is 15 amino acids long. This chain connects TRBV28 to TRBJ2-5, with 11 positions matching TRBD1. The clonotype was recovered from a human donor with classical Hodgkin lymphoma. The specimen was peripheral blood mononuclear cells (PBMCs), collected at baseline. The CDR3 region is CASSLGTGGGETQYF. The CDR3, as DNA: TGTGCCAGCAGTCTCGGGACAGGGGGTGGCGAGACCCAGTACTTC.